This TCR beta chain emerged from a study of blood T cell repertoires in COVID-19. In the study overall: PBMCs, B-cell-depleted T cells, or T cells provided the cDNA or gDNA that made up the material.

Here immunoSEQ multiplex PCR was the method, and the copy in TCRdb shows in-frame clones only, minus some. The sample has some 150,000 clones; roughly 84% are singletons. Germline values: CDR1 MGHRA, CDR2 YSYEKL. The ends were cut back, 3 bases at V and 11 bases at J, with 13 bases in the middle. The CDR3 has 12 amino acids. The TCR was taken from a man in his forties with acute or convalescent COVID-19. Sequences were obtained from peripheral blood. The chain links TRBV4-1 to TRBJ1-2, with D possibly matching TRBD1 (5 bases). For the CDR3, the DNA is TGCGCCAGCAGCCAGGCAGGGATCCCTTACACCTTC. Amino acid sequence: CASSQAGIPYTF.